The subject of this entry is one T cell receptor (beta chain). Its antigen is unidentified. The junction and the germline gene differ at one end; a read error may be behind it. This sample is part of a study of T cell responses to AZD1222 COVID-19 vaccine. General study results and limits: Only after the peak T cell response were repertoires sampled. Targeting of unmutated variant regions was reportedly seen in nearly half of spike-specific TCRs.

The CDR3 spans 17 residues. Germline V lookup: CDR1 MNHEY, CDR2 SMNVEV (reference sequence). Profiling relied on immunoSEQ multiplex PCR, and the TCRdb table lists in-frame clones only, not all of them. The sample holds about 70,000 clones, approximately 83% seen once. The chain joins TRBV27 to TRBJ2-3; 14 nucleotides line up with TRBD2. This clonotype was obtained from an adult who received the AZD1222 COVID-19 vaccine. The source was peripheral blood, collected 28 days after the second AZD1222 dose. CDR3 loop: CASSLHGTSGGTDTQYF. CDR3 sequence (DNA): TGTGCCAGCAGTTTACACGGGACTAGCGGGGGCACTGATACGCAGTATTTT.